This T cell receptor (beta chain) was retrieved from a study of cytomegalovirus exposure and HLA in healthy donors. Overall study results and limits: Highly shared sequence variants in one cluster were likely a sequencing artifact. Later work associated roughly 17,000 TCR beta sequences with HLA alleles at 0.05 false discovery rate. A later analysis linked a missense variant in DCLRE1C to the trimming of TCR beta V and J genes. CMV serostatus was the only immune exposure information that was available.

Notes on this clone: As yet, its antigen is unknown.

The V end was cut by 5 bases, the J end by 2 bases, with 18 bases between. CDR1 is MDHEN, CDR2 SYDVKM, per germline. The CDR3 contains 16 residues. PCR was performed using 60 Vbeta and 13 Jbeta primers. Some clones are missing from TCRdb's copy, which holds only in-frame ones; the method was immunoSEQ multiplex PCR. The sample has approximately 190,000 clones; around 90% are singletons. The sample consisted of PBMCs. This chain links TRBV28 with TRBJ1-2; D not certain. The TCR was taken from a boy aged 2 to 10 in good health and CMV-seronegative. The CDR3, as DNA: TGTGCCAGCAGTCTTTACGGTGTCACCTTGAACTATGGCTACACCTTC. Protein product: CASSLYGVTLNYGYTF.